This T cell receptor beta chain was captured by sequencing in a study of identical twins. Turning to this clonotype: As yet, its antigen is unknown.

The study, taken as a whole, reports: Twin-shared out-of-frame alpha sequences were enriched for low generation probability.

TCRdb re-called the 5' RACE reads through MiXCR, storing one row per CDR3 protein. The sample has under 350,000 distinct CDR3 sequences, 7.5% to 9.5% seen once. These same records also appear under a second study, on yellow fever vaccine responses in identical twins.

The sample consisted of CD8+ T cells sorted from blood. This TCR came from a woman between 18 and 29 years old in good health.

The CDR3 reads CASSEGLANEQYF. In DNA, the CDR3 is TGTGCCAGCAGTGAGGGTCTAGCCAACGAGCAGTACTTC. The rearrangement joins TRBV2 to TRBJ2-7, with TRBD2 as a possible D gene (5 bases). V was pared by 3 bases and J by 5 bases, with 11 bases between. Germline CDR1 is SNHLY and CDR2 is FYNNEI. This CDR3 has 13 residues.